Detailed here is one TCR beta chain. These data belong to a study of cytomegalovirus exposure and HLA in healthy donors. The repertoire was sequenced with immunoSEQ multiplex PCR; TCRdb's copy has only in-frame clones and lacks some. The profile shows 71,000 or so clones, 94% of them singletons. The V end lost 7 bases, the J end lost 0 bases, and 13 bases lay between the germline ends. The germline gives CDR1 MDHEN, CDR2 SYDVKM. The CDR3 has 14 residues. The donors were in the roughly 130-subject validation cohort; that cohort was separate from the roughly 700-subject first cohort. Sequencing was done on a sample of PBMCs. The source is a young woman in good health and CMV-seronegative. J is TRBJ2-7 and V is TRBV28; D possibly corresponds to TRBD1 (5 bases). The CDR3 DNA is TGTGCCAGCACGAAATCAGGGTACTCCTACGAGCAGTACTTC. It encodes CASTKSGYSYEQYF.